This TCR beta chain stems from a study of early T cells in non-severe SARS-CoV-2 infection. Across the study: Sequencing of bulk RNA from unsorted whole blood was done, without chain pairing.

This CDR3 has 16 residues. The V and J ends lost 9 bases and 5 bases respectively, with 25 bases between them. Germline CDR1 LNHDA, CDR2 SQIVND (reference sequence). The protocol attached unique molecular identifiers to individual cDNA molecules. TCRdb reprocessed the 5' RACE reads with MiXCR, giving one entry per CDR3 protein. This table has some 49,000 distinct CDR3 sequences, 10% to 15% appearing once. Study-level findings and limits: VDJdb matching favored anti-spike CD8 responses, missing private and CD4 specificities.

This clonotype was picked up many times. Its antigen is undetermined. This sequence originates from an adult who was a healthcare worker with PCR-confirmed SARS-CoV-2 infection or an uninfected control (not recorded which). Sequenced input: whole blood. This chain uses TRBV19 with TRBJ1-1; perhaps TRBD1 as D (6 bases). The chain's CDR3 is CASTSSPRGRRTEAFF. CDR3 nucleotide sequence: TGTGCCAGCACGAGTTCTCCCAGGGGCCGAAGGACTGAAGCTTTCTTT.